This T cell receptor beta chain was identified during a study of blood T cell repertoires in COVID-19. The wider study: Nucleic acid was either cDNA or gDNA, and it came from T cells, B-cell-depleted T cells, or PBMCs.

Germline V gene data show CDR1 as SGHTA and CDR2 as FQGNSA. V was clipped by 5 bases and J by 3 bases; unmatched bases: 8. This CDR3 is 15 amino acids long. Seattle patient enrollment occurred during active infection, with longitudinal follow-up thereafter. Measured with immunoSEQ multiplex PCR; TCRdb has only the in-frame clones, and not every one. The table lists 90,000 to 100,000 clones, around 92% of them singletons. The chain is built from TRBV7-2 and TRBJ1-1, with 8 bases identical to TRBD1. The source is a man aged 50 to 59 with COVID-19, enrolled during active disease. The material sequenced was peripheral blood. DNA for the CDR3: TGTGCCAGCAGCCCAGACAGGGGAGAAGACACTGAAGCTTTCTTT. This gives the protein CASSPDRGEDTEAFF.